These 27 T cell receptor beta chains originate from one sample sequenced in a study of T-cell reconstitution after alpha-beta-depleted transplantation in children. It was with unique molecular identifiers that the TCRbeta library was prepared. TCRdb used MiXCR to reprocess the PCR reads, holding one entry per CDR3 protein. The table shows approximately 520,000 distinct CDR3 sequences, with approximately 30% occurring only once. Sequences were derived from PBMCs from the stem cell graft donor, sampled from the stem cell graft. The origin of the receptors is a human donor who donated a stem cell graft to a child with aplastic anemia.

The chain combines TRBV30 with TRBJ2-1; 7 nucleotides match TRBD2. The CDR3 totals 14 residues. Germline CDR1 reads GTSNPN; CDR2 reads SVGIG (reference sequence). V was clipped by 2 bases and J by 4 bases; unmatched bases: 5. The CDR3 sequence is CAWSRGLPYNEQFF. CDR3 bases: TGTGCCTGGAGTCGGGGACTACCATACAATGAGCAGTTCTTC.

The chain carries TRBV6-2 or TRBV6-3 and TRBJ2-7; D remains unclear. Germline lookup yields CDR1 MNHEY and CDR2 SVGEGT. This CDR3 contains 16 residues. The V and J ends lost 5 bases and 0 bases respectively, with 17 bases between them. Here the CDR3 DNA reads TGTGCCAGCAGTCCGTTAGGACGGATGAGCTCCTACGAGCAGTACTTC. It specifies CASSPLGRMSSYEQYF.

This rearrangement joins TRBV11-2 to TRBJ2-2, with D possibly being TRBD2 (6 bases). CDR1 is SGHAT, CDR2 FQNNGV, per germline. The CDR3 totals 17 residues. The V and J ends lost 5 bases and 4 bases respectively, with 20 bases between them. In DNA, the CDR3 is TGTGCCAGCAGCCCGGCGGGGCGGACCAGGGCCACCGGGGAGCTGTTTTTT. It codes for CASSPAGRTRATGELFF.

J is TRBJ2-1 and V is TRBV6-2 or TRBV6-3; the D gene is possibly TRBD2 (6 bases). The CDR3 contains 16 residues. The ends were cut back, 0 bases at V and 5 bases at J, with 14 bases in the middle. Germline-derived CDR1 and CDR2 are MNHEY and SVGEGT. This chain's CDR3 is CASSYSGGGTHNEQFF. CDR3 nucleotide sequence: TGTGCCAGCAGTTACTCGGGTGGCGGGACTCACAATGAGCAGTTCTTC.

V and J are TRBV5-4 and TRBJ2-1, with D perhaps matching TRBD1 or TRBD2 (5 bases each). The V end was cut by 3 bases, the J end by 5 bases, with 12 bases between. CDR1 is SGHNT, CDR2 YYREEE, per germline (reference sequence). There are 14 residues in the CDR3. The CDR3 nucleotides read TGTGCCAGCAGCTGGGACGCGAAGGACAATGAGCAGTTCTTC. It yields the protein CASSWDAKDNEQFF.

The table lists this clonotype with a few counts. The chain joins TRBV20-1 to TRBJ2-5; D remains unclear. The V end lost 0 bases, the J end lost 4 bases, and 15 bases lay between the germline ends. Germline CDR1 and CDR2: DFQATT and SNEGSKA (reference sequence). The CDR3 totals 15 residues. The CDR3 spells CSARDYWEASETQYF. DNA for the CDR3: TGCAGTGCTAGAGATTATTGGGAAGCGTCAGAGACCCAGTACTTC.

This clonotype was recorded only once. The chain links TRBV28 to TRBJ1-5; D ambiguous. This CDR3 region has 16 residues. The ends were cut back, 5 bases at V and 1 base at J, with 15 bases in the middle. In germline, CDR1 is MDHEN, CDR2 SYDVKM. The CDR3 region is CASSPLRRRSNQPQHF. CDR3 bases: TGTGCCAGCAGTCCCCTCCGGCGTAGGAGCAATCAGCCCCAGCATTTT.

The chain links TRBV11-1 to TRBJ2-7; D tentatively reads TRBD1 or TRBD2 (5 bases each). In germline, CDR1 is SGHAT, CDR2 FQDESV (reference sequence). This CDR3 region has 11 residues. Trimming took off 8 bases at V and 5 bases at J, with 10 bases between the two ends. The CDR3 region has the DNA TGTGCCAGCGGGACGGTCCACGAGCAGTACTTC. As protein: CASGTVHEQYF.

This clonotype has a handful of counts. The genes are TRBV7-2 and TRBJ1-1, with a weak D call TRBD1 (6 bases). V lost 4 bases, J lost 11 bases, and 14 bases lay in between. Looked up from germline, CDR1 is SGHTA and CDR2 is FQGNSA. This CDR3 spans 12 amino acids. This CDR3 reads CASSSDTGLAFF. For the CDR3, the DNA is TGTGCCAGCAGCTCAGACACAGGGTTGGCTTTCTTT. Supplemented by reference TRBV7-2 and TRBJ1-1, the full variable domain reads GAGVSQSPSNKVTEKGKDVELRCDPISGHTALYWYRQSLGQGLEFLIYFQGNSAPDKSGLPSDRFSAERTGGSVSTLTIQRTQQEDSAVYLCASSSDTGLAFFGQGTRLTVV.

The rearrangement links TRBV20-1 to TRBJ2-1; D gene ambiguous. V gave up 3 bases and J gave up 8 bases, with 11 bases separating them. Germline V gives CDR1 DFQATT, CDR2 SNEGSKA (reference sequence). There are 12 residues in the CDR3. This CDR3 reads CSASSQPHEQFF. The CDR3 nucleotides are TGCAGTGCTAGTTCCCAGCCCCATGAGCAGTTCTTC.

CDR3 bases: TGTGCCTGGAGTGTTACCCGGACAGCTCGGATGAACACTGAAGCTTTCTTT. It yields the protein CAWSVTRTARMNTEAFF. The V gene is TRBV30, the J gene TRBJ1-1, with D perhaps matching TRBD1 (6 bases). The CDR3 covers 17 residues. Germline values: CDR1 GTSNPN, CDR2 SVGIG (reference sequence). Trimming took 0 bases from V and 0 from J, leaving 17 bases between them.

This clonotype was seen a handful of times. The genes are TRBV12-3 or TRBV12-4 and TRBJ2-7, with D perhaps assigned TRBD1 or TRBD2 (5 bases each). The CDR3 runs 15 residues. V dropped 6 bases and J dropped 0 bases, with 15 bases sitting between them. The CDR3 protein is CASSNSGTVSYEQYF. The CDR3 nucleotides are TGTGCCAGCAGCAACTCCGGGACCGTCTCCTACGAGCAGTACTTC.

This clonotype was observed a handful of times. The CDR3 protein is CASSYSQIGEQYF. The CDR3 DNA reads TGTGCCAGCAGTTACTCGCAGATAGGCGAGCAGTACTTC. This rearrangement joins TRBV6-6 to TRBJ2-7; D remains unclear. The CDR3 runs to 13 residues. V was pared by 0 bases and J by 6 bases, with 9 bases between. Germline assignment: CDR1 MNHNY and CDR2 SVGAGI (reference sequence).

This chain uses TRBV3-1 with TRBJ2-7, with TRBD1 as a possible D gene (6 bases). The CDR3 spans 13 residues. CDR1 is LGHDT, CDR2 YNNKEL, per germline (reference sequence). The germline V and J ends were trimmed by 0 bases and 10 bases, with 13 bases remaining between them. CDR3: CASSQEMGTPQYV. The CDR3 DNA follows: TGTGCCAGCAGCCAAGAAATGGGGACACCCCAGTACGTC.

The V call is TRBV5-4, the J call TRBJ2-1; D is unclear. Per the germline V gene, CDR1 is SGHNT and CDR2 is YYREEE (reference sequence). Trimming left V 4 bases short and J 2 bases short, with 10 bases between. CDR3 size: 14 residues. In DNA, the CDR3 is TGTGCCAGCAGCCTCCAAGTCACCTACAATGAGCAGTTCTTC. Residues: CASSLQVTYNEQFF.

This clonotype was seen only a few times. V gene TRBV12-3 or TRBV12-4 combines with J gene TRBJ2-1; 11 nucleotides match TRBD2. Losses at the gene ends were 4 bases for V and 2 bases for J; bases not matched to a gene: 7. This CDR3 comprises 17 residues. The CDR3 coding sequence is TGTGCCAGCAGTTCCCCAGGACTAGCGGGCGCCTACAATGAGCAGTTCTTC. It codes for CASSSPGLAGAYNEQFF.

There are many counts of this clonotype. This chain uses TRBV7-8 with TRBJ1-5; weak D call: TRBD1 (6 bases). The CDR3 is 15 residues long. Trimming took 5 bases from V and 6 from J, leaving 17 bases between them. Per the germline V gene, CDR1 is SGHVS and CDR2 is FQNEAQ. The CDR3: CASSPGGGSRQPQHF. As DNA, the CDR3 is TGTGCCAGCAGCCCTGGGGGGGGCAGTCGTCAGCCCCAGCATTTT.

This clonotype was observed a handful of times. The genes are TRBV10-3 and TRBJ2-1, with D maybe TRBD1 (6 bases). Germline CDR1 and CDR2: ENHRY and SYGVKD. V was shortened by 4 bases and J by 5 bases, with 21 bases between the two germline ends. This CDR3 comprises 17 residues. The CDR3: CAISAGLGQGSHNEQFF. As DNA, the CDR3 is TGTGCCATCAGTGCGGGTTTAGGGCAGGGGTCCCACAATGAGCAGTTCTTC.

This chain links TRBV6-5 with TRBJ2-7; weak D call: TRBD2 (6 bases). The ends were cut back, 2 bases at V and 3 bases at J, with 8 bases in the middle. The germline V gene has CDR1 MNHEY and CDR2 SVGAGI. The CDR3 totals 13 residues. The CDR3 protein is CASSYGGSYEQYF. The DNA of the CDR3 is TGTGCCAGCAGTTACGGAGGGAGCTACGAGCAGTACTTC.

The chain has TRBV5-1 and TRBJ2-5, with D possibly being TRBD1 (5 bases). Trimming took off 1 base at V and 4 bases at J, with 8 bases between the two ends. The CDR3 covers 13 residues. Germline assignment: CDR1 SGHRS and CDR2 YFSETQ. The DNA of the CDR3 is TGCGCCAGCAGCTTGTATCAGGGAGAGACCCAGTACTTC. Translated, it gives CASSLYQGETQYF.

There are a few counts of this clonotype. This chain connects TRBV5-1 to TRBJ2-1, with 9 bases aligning to TRBD2. V was clipped by 0 bases and J by 7 bases; unmatched bases: 11. This CDR3 spans 17 amino acids. The germline V gene has CDR1 SGHRS and CDR2 YFSETQ. The CDR3 coding sequence is TGCGCCAGCAGCTTGGGGAAGGTAGCGGGAGCCCTAAATGAGCAGTTCTTC. Its translation: CASSLGKVAGALNEQFF.

Here the CDR3 reads CSVDMDTGRTYEQYF. The CDR3 DNA reads as TGCAGCGTTGATATGGATACCGGGAGAACCTACGAGCAGTACTTC. The rearrangement joins TRBV29-1 to TRBJ2-7, with D perhaps matching TRBD2 (6 bases). The CDR3 is made up of 15 amino acids. Between the trimmed V and J ends, which lost 3 bases and 2 bases, there was a span of 17 bases. Germline V gene sequence: CDR1 SQVTM, CDR2 ANQGSEA.

This clonotype was observed a handful of times. J is TRBJ2-7 and V is TRBV20-1, with D perhaps TRBD1 or TRBD2 (5 bases each). Germline CDR1 is DFQATT and CDR2 is SNEGSKA (reference sequence). Trimming left V 0 bases short and J 4 bases short, with 13 bases between. The CDR3 has 14 amino acids. In nucleotides, the CDR3 is TGCAGTGCTAGAGATGAGGGGAGAGGTTACGAGCAGTACTTC. This translates into CSARDEGRGYEQYF.

V gene TRBV5-1 combines with J gene TRBJ2-1, with TRBD2 matching 9 bases. This CDR3 region has 16 residues. The germline CDR1 and CDR2 sequences are SGHRS and YFSETQ. After removal of 0 bases from V and 4 bases from J, the junction contained 5 bases not matched to a gene. In DNA, the CDR3 is TGCGCCAGCAGCTTGGCCCCGGGACTAGCTTACAATGAGCAGTTCTTC. It translates to CASSLAPGLAYNEQFF.

This clonotype has just a few counts. The CDR3 loop is CASKGWTYRGYTEAFF. DNA for the CDR3: TGTGCCAGCAAGGGCTGGACCTACAGGGGCTACACTGAAGCTTTCTTT. The chain links TRBV5-5 to TRBJ1-1, with 7 bases identical to TRBD1. This CDR3 is 16 amino acids long. Trimming cost V 6 bases and J 3 bases; bases outside gene matches: 14. The germline CDR1 and CDR2 sequences are SGHKS and YYEKEE (reference sequence).

This clonotype has more than one count but fewer than ten. The rearrangement joins TRBV7-3 to TRBJ2-3; 9 nucleotides agree with TRBD2. CDR1 SGHTA and CDR2 FQGTGA come from the germline V gene. The V segment lost 0 bases and the J segment 5 bases; nucleotides outside the gene matches: 6. CDR3 length: 16 residues. CDR3 DNA sequence: TGTGCCAGCAGCTTAACTAGCGGGAGTGGGGGAGATACGCAGTATTTT. Translation gives CASSLTSGSGGDTQYF.

This clonotype was counted a few times. The chain couples TRBV11-2 to TRBJ2-2; tentative D call: TRBD1 (6 bases). There are 13 residues in the CDR3. Germline CDR1 reads SGHAT; CDR2 reads FQNNGV. V lost 5 bases to trimming and J lost 7 bases, with 11 bases between them. CDR3 in DNA: TGTGCCAGCAGCGTGGGGGCGGGCGGGGAGCTGTTTTTT. Its protein is CASSVGAGGELFF.